The TCR beta chain described here comes from a study of blood T cell repertoires in COVID-19. Study-level background: Sources were T cells, B-cell-depleted T cells, or PBMCs; the material itself was cDNA or gDNA.

There are 16 residues in the CDR3. Trimming removed 2 bases from V and 4 bases from J, with 17 bases in between. The V gene's germline CDR1 is KGHSH and CDR2 LQKENI. Assay used: immunoSEQ multiplex PCR; TCRdb lists only in-frame clones, some missing. The sample holds 95,000 to 150,000 clones, roughly 77% seen once. The chain uses TRBV18 and TRBJ1-2; tentative D call: TRBD1 (6 bases). Sequencing was done on a sample of peripheral blood. The sequence was obtained from a man aged 55 to 70 with active or convalescent COVID-19. The CDR3 sequence is CASSPEQGIIPYGYTF. The CDR3 DNA reads as TGTGCCAGCTCACCAGAACAGGGAATCATCCCCTATGGCTACACCTTC.